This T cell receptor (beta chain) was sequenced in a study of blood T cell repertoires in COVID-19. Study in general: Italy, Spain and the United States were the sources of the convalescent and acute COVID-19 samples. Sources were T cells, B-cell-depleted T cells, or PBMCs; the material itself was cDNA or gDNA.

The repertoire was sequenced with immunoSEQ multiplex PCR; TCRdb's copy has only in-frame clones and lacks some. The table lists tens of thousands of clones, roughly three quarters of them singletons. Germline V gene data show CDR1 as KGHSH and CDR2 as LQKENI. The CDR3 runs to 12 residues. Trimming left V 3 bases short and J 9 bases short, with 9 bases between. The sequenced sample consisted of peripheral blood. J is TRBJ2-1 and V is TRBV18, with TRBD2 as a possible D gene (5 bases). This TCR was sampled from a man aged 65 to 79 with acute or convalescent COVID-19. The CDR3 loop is CASSPGVSEQFF. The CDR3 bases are TGTGCCAGCTCACCCGGGGTTAGTGAGCAGTTCTTC.